This passage covers 10 T cell receptor beta chains from one sample sequenced in a study of identical twins. Via MiXCR, TCRdb re-called the 5' RACE reads, giving one row per CDR3 protein. This table has around 550,000 distinct CDR3 sequences, over 12% appearing once. This same sample was also part of a study on yellow fever vaccine responses in identical twins.

Specimen: CD4+ T cells sorted from blood. All receptors derive from a young woman in good health.

This chain uses TRBV9 with TRBJ2-3; 11 bases match TRBD2. CDR3 size: 16 residues. V shed 3 bases and J 6 bases; nucleotides not matched to a gene: 9. Germline CDR1 is SGDLS and CDR2 is YYNGEE. CDR3 bases: TGTGCCAGCAGCGCAACACTAGCGGGAGAAGGCGATACGCAGTATTTT. Translating it yields CASSATLAGEGDTQYF.

The chain combines TRBV5-1 with TRBJ2-7, with TRBD1 as a possible D gene (5 bases). V gave up 3 bases and J gave up 5 bases, with 15 bases separating them. Germline CDR1 reads SGHRS; CDR2 reads YFSETQ. The CDR3 runs 14 residues. The CDR3 bases are TGCGCCAGCAGCTCTGACAGACTCTGGGACGAGCAGTACTTC. Encoded protein: CASSSDRLWDEQYF.

This clonotype has only a few counts. The V gene is TRBV5-6, the J gene TRBJ2-3; no reliable D call. Trimming cost V 3 bases and J 2 bases, with 7 bases left between them. Germline V CDR1 and CDR2: SGHDT, YYEEEE. This CDR3 spans 13 amino acids. CDR3 in DNA: TGTGCCAGCAGCTATTCCAACACAGATACGCAGTATTTT. This codes for CASSYSNTDTQYF.

This sequence joins TRBV5-1 and TRBJ2-1, with TRBD1 matching over 9 bases. Germline CDR1 is SGHRS and CDR2 is YFSETQ. The CDR3 totals 14 residues. V was pared by 3 bases and J by 8 bases, with 6 bases of the junction left unmatched. CDR3 region: CASSSGTGSHEQFF. Here the CDR3 DNA reads TGCGCCAGCAGCTCCGGGACAGGGTCCCATGAGCAGTTCTTC.

The chain employs TRBV3-1 and TRBJ1-2; 8 bases are shared with TRBD1. The trim removed 4 bases at V and 6 bases at J, leaving 13 bases unmatched. The CDR3 is made up of 16 amino acids. Germline loops: CDR1 LGHDT, CDR2 YNNKEL (reference sequence). The CDR3 DNA reads as TGTGCCAGCAGCCCTTTGGACAGGGTGCCTTATGATGGCTACACCTTC. It specifies CASSPLDRVPYDGYTF.

This clonotype was seen more than once but under ten times. This chain links TRBV5-1 with TRBJ2-3; D may be TRBD2 (5 bases). V lost 1 base and J 0 bases, leaving 9 bases between the germline ends. The CDR3 length is 15 residues. The germline V gene has CDR1 SGHRS and CDR2 YFSETQ. CDR3 sequence: CASSLQPGSTDTQYF. The DNA of the CDR3 is TGCGCCAGCAGCTTGCAGCCGGGGAGCACAGATACGCAGTATTTT.

The chain combines TRBV4-1 with TRBJ2-5, with no clear D. V was trimmed by 2 bases and J by 5 bases, leaving 12 bases between them. Germline V gene sequence: CDR1 MGHRA, CDR2 YSYEKL. This CDR3 has 14 residues. The CDR3 sequence: CASSQTQGRETQYF. CDR3 DNA sequence: TGCGCCAGCAGCCAAACCCAAGGTCGGGAGACCCAGTACTTC.

This clonotype was detected a few times. The chain has TRBV12-3 or TRBV12-4 and TRBJ2-2; TRBD2 might be the D (5 bases). This CDR3 has 15 residues. Trimming shortened V by 2 bases and J by 4 bases, and 11 bases separated the two germline ends. CDR3 sequence (DNA): TGTGCCAGCAGTTTATCTGACTACTTCACCGGGGAGCTGTTTTTT. Encoded protein: CASSLSDYFTGELFF.

This clonotype has just a few counts. This rearrangement joins TRBV12-3 or TRBV12-4 to TRBJ2-3; D may match TRBD1 or TRBD2 (5 bases each). CDR3 size: 14 residues. The V and J ends lost 5 bases and 2 bases respectively, with 11 bases between them. The chain's CDR3 is CASSVPGPTDTQYF. The CDR3 DNA reads TGTGCCAGCAGTGTACCGGGGCCCACAGATACGCAGTATTTT.

A few counts support this clonotype. V gene TRBV4-1 combines with J gene TRBJ2-2, with D unclear. From germline, CDR1 is MGHRA and CDR2 YSYEKL. The CDR3 spans 18 residues. With 0 bases removed from V and 0 bases from J, the gap between germline ends came to 14 bases. The CDR3 is CASSQDYPLTSNTGELFF. DNA of the CDR3: TGCGCCAGCAGCCAAGATTACCCCCTAACTTCGAACACCGGGGAGCTGTTTTTT.